This is a list of T cell receptor beta chains from one sample in a study of blood T cells in healthy people across ages. TCRdb re-called the 5' RACE reads with MiXCR, one entry per CDR3 protein. The table has some 700,000 distinct CDR3 sequences, 40% to 45% seen once; the top ten hold 20% to 25%. The sample comprised blood. The receptor source for this set is a woman between 55 and 75 years old in good health. Each CDR3 is given with its conserved first and last residue. The D gene is left open where the match is weak. Part of the rows lack a size; the others show once, few, many or a class for expanded clones.

clone size	V gene	J gene	D gene	CDR3 protein	CDR3 DNA
-	TRBV28	TRBJ1-5	TRBD1	CASSQTGVQPQHF	TGTGCCAGCAGTCAGACAGGGGTTCAGCCCCAGCATTTT
-	TRBV5-1	TRBJ1-2	-	CASSPDIVYGYTF	TGCGCCAGCAGCCCCGACATCGTCTATGGCTACACCTTC
many	TRBV20-1	TRBJ2-7	TRBD2	CSARLAGAYEQYF	TGCAGTGCTAGGCTAGCGGGGGCGTACGAGCAGTACTTC
-	TRBV5-6	TRBJ2-3	-	CAGSFLLEGDTDTQYF	TGTGCCGGCAGCTTTCTTCTAGAGGGGGACACAGATACGCAGTATTTT
-	TRBV6-2/TRBV6-3	TRBJ2-6	TRBD1	CASTQRTGEWAGANVLTF	TGTGCCAGCACCCAACGAACAGGGGAATGGGCTGGGGCCAACGTCCTGACTTTC
few	TRBV20-1	TRBJ2-6	-	CSTKGESSGANVLTF	TGCAGTACTAAGGGGGAATCCTCTGGGGCCAACGTCCTGACTTTC
-	TRBV7-2	TRBJ2-3	TRBD2	CASSRTGTNPSTDTQYF	TGTGCCAGCAGTCGAACCGGGACTAACCCTAGCACAGATACGCAGTATTTT
-	TRBV3-1	TRBJ2-7	TRBD2	CASSHAGETYEQYF	TGTGCCAGCAGCCATGCGGGAGAAACCTACGAGCAGTACTTC
-	TRBV28	TRBJ1-5	-	CASSSNNQPQHF	TGTGCCAGCAGTTCAAACAATCAACCCCAGCATTTT
few	TRBV28	TRBJ1-6	-	CASSNPTPLHF	TGTGCCAGCAGTAATCCCACACCCCTCCACTTT
few	TRBV7-3	TRBJ2-5	-	CASSLIGSPETQYF	TGTGCCAGCAGCTTAATCGGGAGCCCAGAGACCCAGTACTTC
few	TRBV20-1	TRBJ2-7	TRBD2	CSAQEASGVHEQYF	TGCAGCGCTCAGGAGGCTAGCGGGGTCCACGAGCAGTACTTC
-	TRBV20-1	TRBJ2-3	TRBD2	CSATGSSGVTDTQYF	TGCAGTGCTACGGGATCTAGCGGGGTCACAGATACGCAGTATTTT
-	TRBV20-1	TRBJ2-7	TRBD2	CSAKTSGGASEQYF	TGCAGTGCCAAAACTAGCGGGGGGGCCTCTGAGCAGTACTTC
-	TRBV11-2	TRBJ2-2	-	CASSLSRPRQSTGELFF	TGTGCCAGCAGCTTATCCCGCCCAAGGCAATCTACCGGGGAGCTGTTTTTT
-	TRBV15	TRBJ2-7	-	CATSRDPGPHYEQYF	TGTGCCACCAGCAGAGACCCGGGACCCCACTACGAGCAGTACTTC
once	TRBV5-1	TRBJ2-4	-	CASSQSTGSAGLYEQYF	TGCGCCAGCAGCCAGTCCACGGGCAGTGCGGGGCTCTACGAACAGTACTTC
-	TRBV7-2	TRBJ2-1	TRBD1	CASSPRQGNKEQFF	TGTGCCAGCAGCCCTCGACAGGGAAACAAGGAGCAGTTCTTC
-	TRBV5-5	TRBJ1-5	-	CASSAQGNSNQPQHF	TGTGCCAGCAGCGCCCAGGGAAATAGCAATCAGCCCCAGCATTTT
-	TRBV5-1	TRBJ2-1	-	CASSETDDRSYNEQFF	TGCGCCAGCAGCGAAACCGACGATCGCTCCTACAATGAGCAGTTCTTC
few	TRBV6-1	TRBJ2-5	-	CASSEGYRRRQQETQYF	TGTGCCAGCAGTGAAGGTTACCGGAGGCGGCAGCAAGAGACCCAGTACTTC
many	TRBV9	TRBJ2-3	-	CASSVAGDTQYF	TGTGCCAGCAGCGTAGCTGGGGATACGCAGTATTTT
-	TRBV6-5	TRBJ2-7	-	CASSHGREQYF	TGTGCCAGCAGCCACGGACGCGAGCAGTACTTC
many	TRBV2	TRBJ2-1	-	CASLDPSYNEQFF	TGTGCCAGCCTGGACCCCTCCTACAATGAGCAGTTCTTC
many	TRBV29-1	TRBJ2-3	-	CSVEAAGAVSTDTQYF	TGCAGCGTTGAAGCCGCAGGGGCGGTTAGCACAGATACGCAGTATTTT
-	TRBV6-2/TRBV6-3	TRBJ1-2	-	CASSRDTTLYGYTF	TGTGCCAGCAGTCGGGACACCACCCTCTATGGCTACACCTTC
few	TRBV2	TRBJ1-2	-	CASSKGEDYGYTF	TGTGCCAGCAGTAAAGGGGAGGACTATGGCTACACCTTC
-	TRBV18	TRBJ2-1	-	CASSPIPGSAYNEQFF	TGTGCCAGCTCACCAATCCCAGGGTCCGCCTACAATGAGCAGTTCTTC
-	TRBV11-2	TRBJ2-7	-	CASSLVGGGWESYEQYF	TGTGCCAGCAGCTTAGTGGGGGGGGGCTGGGAATCCTACGAGCAGTACTTC
-	TRBV7-9	TRBJ2-2	-	CASSLVWATLQTGELFF	TGTGCCAGCAGCTTAGTTTGGGCCACCCTACAAACCGGGGAGCTGTTTTTT
few	TRBV7-9	TRBJ2-5	TRBD1	CASSFQGEETQYF	TGTGCCAGCAGCTTCCAGGGGGAGGAGACCCAGTACTTC
-	TRBV29-1	TRBJ2-3	-	CSVGEGPGGTQYF	TGCAGCGTTGGTGAGGGGCCTGGGGGTACGCAGTATTTT
few	TRBV7-6	TRBJ1-2	-	CASSPRRLYDGYTF	TGTGCCAGCAGCCCTAGACGGCTCTATGATGGCTACACCTTC
few	TRBV7-2	TRBJ2-7	-	CASSARLSSSYEQYF	TGTGCCAGCAGCGCAAGACTAAGCTCCTCCTACGAGCAGTACTTC
-	TRBV6-2/TRBV6-3	TRBJ2-7	TRBD2	CASSSTSDEQYF	TGTGCCAGCAGTTCTACTAGCGACGAGCAGTACTTC
once	TRBV11-2	TRBJ2-7	-	CASSPPVVPSYEQYF	TGTGCCAGCAGCCCACCGGTGGTCCCCTCCTACGAGCAGTACTTC
-	TRBV6-6	TRBJ1-2	TRBD1	CASSRTGGSYGYTF	TGTGCCAGCAGCCGGACAGGGGGCAGCTATGGCTACACCTTC
few	TRBV5-1	TRBJ2-3	-	CASSFQGSSTDTQYF	TGCGCCAGCAGCTTTCAGGGGAGTAGCACAGATACGCAGTATTTT
few	TRBV11-1	TRBJ1-1	-	CASSPRTGQSNTEAFF	TGTGCCAGCAGCCCACGGACTGGACAGTCGAACACTGAAGCTTTCTTT
many	TRBV11-1	TRBJ2-5	-	CASSLGSLETQYF	TGTGCCAGCAGCTTAGGCTCGCTGGAGACCCAGTACTTC
-	TRBV20-1	TRBJ1-5	-	CSARGVRQPQHF	TGCAGTGCTAGGGGGGTTCGGCAGCCCCAGCATTTT
-	TRBV6-2/TRBV6-3	TRBJ2-5	-	CASSSSRGRGVETQYF	TGTGCCAGCAGTTCCTCCCGGGGCAGGGGTGTGGAGACCCAGTACTTC
few	TRBV4-2	TRBJ2-1	-	CASSQETYPINEQFF	TGTGCCAGCAGCCAAGAAACATACCCCATAAATGAGCAGTTCTTC
-	TRBV12-3/TRBV12-4	TRBJ2-1	TRBD2	CASSFWSGGADVQFF	TGTGCCAGCAGTTTTTGGAGCGGGGGGGCGGATGTGCAGTTCTTC
few	TRBV11-3	TRBJ2-1	TRBD2	CASSLDTGGYNEQFF	TGTGCCAGCAGCTTAGACACGGGGGGTTACAATGAGCAGTTCTTC
-	TRBV12-3/TRBV12-4	TRBJ2-1	TRBD2	CASSLALAGHNEQFF	TGTGCCAGCAGTTTAGCGTTAGCGGGTCACAATGAGCAGTTCTTC
-	TRBV10-3	TRBJ2-1	TRBD1	CAITSTGGWNEQFF	TGTGCCATCACCTCGACAGGGGGTTGGAATGAGCAGTTCTTC
-	TRBV20-1	TRBJ2-1	-	CSARQRAERAYNEQFF	TGCAGTGCCCGACAGCGAGCGGAGCGAGCCTACAATGAGCAGTTCTTC
-	TRBV6-6	TRBJ1-1	-	CASSWQTPEAFF	TGTGCCAGCAGTTGGCAGACACCTGAAGCTTTCTTT
many	TRBV29-1	TRBJ2-7	TRBD1	CSVHRTGEEQYF	TGCAGCGTCCACCGGACAGGGGAAGAGCAGTACTTC
-	TRBV7-2	TRBJ2-7	TRBD2	CASSQERPSGRAGEQYF	TGTGCCAGCAGCCAAGAAAGGCCTAGCGGGAGGGCCGGCGAGCAGTACTTC
few	TRBV2	TRBJ2-7	TRBD2	CASSGASGNTYEQYF	TGTGCCAGCAGTGGGGCTAGCGGGAACACCTACGAGCAGTACTTC
-	TRBV5-1	TRBJ2-7	-	CASSSRGSSYEQYF	TGCGCCAGCAGCTCTAGGGGGAGCTCCTACGAGCAGTACTTC
many	TRBV29-1	TRBJ2-1	TRBD2	CSVRTSGVYNEQFF	TGCAGCGTTCGGACTAGCGGGGTATACAATGAGCAGTTCTTC
-	TRBV20-1	TRBJ2-1	TRBD2	CSAVLAGAYNEQFF	TGCAGTGCTGTACTAGCGGGAGCATACAATGAGCAGTTCTTC
-	TRBV4-2	TRBJ2-5	-	CASSLRGIQYF	TGTGCCAGCAGCTTACGGGGGATCCAGTACTTC
-	TRBV20-1	TRBJ2-5	TRBD2	CSARGTSGRARDEQYF	TGCAGTGCTAGAGGGACTAGCGGGAGGGCCAGGGATGAGCAGTACTTC